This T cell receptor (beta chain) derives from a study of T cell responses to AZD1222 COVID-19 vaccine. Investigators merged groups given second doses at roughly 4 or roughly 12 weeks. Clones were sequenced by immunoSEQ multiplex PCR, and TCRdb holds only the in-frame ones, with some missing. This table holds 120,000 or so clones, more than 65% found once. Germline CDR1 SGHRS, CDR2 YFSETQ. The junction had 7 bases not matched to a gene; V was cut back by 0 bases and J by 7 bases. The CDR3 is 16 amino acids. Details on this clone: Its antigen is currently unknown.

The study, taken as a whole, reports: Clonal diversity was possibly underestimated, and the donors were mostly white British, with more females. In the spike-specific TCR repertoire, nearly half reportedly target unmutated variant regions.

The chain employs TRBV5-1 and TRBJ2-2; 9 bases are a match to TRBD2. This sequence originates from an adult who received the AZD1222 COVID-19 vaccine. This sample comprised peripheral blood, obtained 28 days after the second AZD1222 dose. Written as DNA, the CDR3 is TGCGCCAGCAGCTTGGGATTTAGCGGGGGATTCGGGGAGCTGTTTTTT. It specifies CASSLGFSGGFGELFF.